The 27 T cell receptor beta chains in this list originate from one sample, sequenced in a study of naive and memory T cell subsets. The beta constant-region primer was an equimolar mix of two oligonucleotides covering TRBC1 and TRBC2. TCRdb itself ran the UMI-ligation and nested PCR reads through MiXCR, one entry per CDR3 protein. This table holds over 75,000 distinct CDR3 sequences, about an eighth found once. The sequenced sample was central memory CD4+ T cells from blood. The source is a human donor in good health.

This clonotype was found a few times. This sequence joins TRBV5-4 and TRBJ2-3; possible D gene TRBD2, 6 bases. This CDR3 is 14 amino acids long. Germline V gene lookup returns CDR1 SGHNT and CDR2 YYREEE (reference sequence). V was clipped by 0 bases and J by 2 bases, with 7 bases between them. CDR3 region: CASSLGLVTDTQYF. The DNA for the CDR3 is TGTGCCAGCAGCTTGGGACTAGTCACAGATACGCAGTATTTT.

This clonotype was counted a few times. The rearrangement uses TRBV20-1 and TRBJ1-3; D gene uncertain. Trimming removed 8 bases at V and 0 bases at J, with 14 bases between. Looked up from germline, CDR1 is DFQATT and CDR2 is SNEGSKA (reference sequence). The CDR3 is 14 amino acids. This CDR3 is CSLAGDYSGNTIYF. In DNA form, the CDR3 reads TGCAGTTTGGCAGGTGACTACTCTGGAAACACCATATATTTT.

This clonotype was observed a few times. This chain links TRBV28 with TRBJ1-5, with 9 positions matching TRBD1. V trimming: 4 bases; J trimming: 5 bases; junction bases outside the gene matches: 6. CDR3 length equals 15 residues. CDR1 is MDHEN, CDR2 SYDVKM, per germline. In DNA, the CDR3 is TGTGCCAGCAGTTCGGGACAGGGCGGGCATCAGCCCCAGCATTTT. Residues: CASSSGQGGHQPQHF.

This clonotype has at least ten counts. The chain carries TRBV7-9 and TRBJ2-5; D is possibly TRBD1 (5 bases). This CDR3 contains 18 residues. Deletions cut 1 base from V and 0 bases from J, with 18 bases between. Germline V lookup: CDR1 SEHNR, CDR2 FQNEAQ (reference sequence). In nucleotides, the CDR3 is TGTGCCAGCAGCTTAGGGACATCAGCCCCTAAGTACCAAGAGACCCAGTACTTC. Translation gives CASSLGTSAPKYQETQYF. The whole variable domain, remainder taken from reference TRBV7-9 and TRBJ2-5, is DTGVSQNPRHKITKRGQNVTFRCDPISEHNRLYWYRQTLGQGPEFLTYFQNEAQLEKSRLLSDRFSAERPKGSFSTLEIQRTEQGDSAMYLCASSLGTSAPKYQETQYFGPGTRLLVL.

The V call is TRBV10-3, the J call TRBJ2-1; the match to TRBD2 covers 14 bases. The germline V gene encodes CDR1 ENHRY and CDR2 SYGVKD. The J segment lost 7 bases and the V segment lost 6 bases, leaving 8 bases of the junction unmatched. The CDR3 runs 16 residues. CDR3 nucleotide sequence: TGTGCCATCAGGGGGGACGGGACTAGCGGGAGTAATGAGCAGTTCTTC. Amino acid sequence: CAIRGDGTSGSNEQFF.

This clonotype was seen many times. This chain joins TRBV6-2 or TRBV6-3 and TRBJ2-3; D is uncertain. The germline CDR1 and CDR2 sequences are MNHEY and SVGEGT. This CDR3 comprises 12 residues. Trimming took off 5 bases at V and 6 bases at J, with 9 bases between the two ends. The CDR3 here is CASSETTDTQYF. CDR3 in DNA: TGTGCCAGCAGTGAAACAACGGATACGCAGTATTTT.

J is TRBJ1-4 and V is TRBV2; the D is unclear. Germline CDR1 reads SNHLY; CDR2 reads FYNNEI. V was clipped by 6 bases and J by 3 bases, with 5 bases between them. CDR3 length equals 12 residues. CDR3 sequence reads: CASRPSNEKLFF. The CDR3 DNA sequence: TGTGCCAGCAGGCCGTCTAATGAAAAACTGTTTTTT.

A few counts support this clonotype. CDR3 loop: CASSQDRWGRETQYF. CDR3 bases: TGTGCCAGCAGCCAAGATCGGTGGGGGCGCGAGACCCAGTACTTC. The V gene is TRBV3-1, the J gene TRBJ2-5; TRBD1 might be the D (6 bases). The CDR3 covers 15 residues. Germline V gene lookup returns CDR1 LGHDT and CDR2 YNNKEL (reference sequence). The V gene lost 0 bases and the J gene lost 5 bases, with 13 bases spanning the gap.

The genes are TRBV10-1 and TRBJ2-1; 11 bases match TRBD2. This CDR3 has 16 amino acids. Germline lookup yields CDR1 WNHNN and CDR2 SYGVQD (reference sequence). V lost 4 bases, J lost 2 bases, and 4 bases stayed unmatched. CDR3 DNA sequence: TGCGCCAGCAGTGGGGGGACTAGCGGAACCTACAATGAGCAGTTCTTC. This gives the protein CASSGGTSGTYNEQFF.

The V gene is TRBV2, the J gene TRBJ1-1; D remains unclear. The V end lost 5 bases, the J end lost 1 base, and 8 bases lay between the germline ends. Germline-derived CDR1 and CDR2 are SNHLY and FYNNEI. The CDR3 covers 13 residues. The CDR3 is CASSIQGNTEAFF. As DNA, the CDR3 is TGTGCCAGCAGTATACAAGGGAACACTGAAGCTTTCTTT. Combining the CDR3 with reference TRBV2 and TRBJ1-1 gives the whole variable domain EPEVTQTPSHQVTQMGQEVILRCVPISNHLYFYWYRQILGQKVEFLVSFYNNEISEKSEIFDDQFSVERPDGSNFTLKIRSTKLEDSAMYFCASSIQGNTEAFFGQGTRLTVV.

This clonotype was seen a handful of times. The chain recombines TRBV4-3 with TRBJ1-1, with 7 bases identical to TRBD1. Losses at the gene ends were 3 bases for V and 6 bases for J; bases not matched to a gene: 7. Germline-derived CDR1 and CDR2 are LGHNA and YSLEER. The CDR3 consists of 14 residues. The CDR3 coding sequence is TGCGCCAGCAGCCAGGGAGGGGGCGTGGCTGAAGCTTTCTTT. Amino acids: CASSQGGGVAEAFF.

The chain is built from TRBV6-5 and TRBJ2-3, with D possibly being TRBD1 or TRBD2 (6 bases each). V was pared by 4 bases and J by 8 bases, with 19 bases between. The CDR3 has 15 residues. Germline-derived CDR1 and CDR2 are MNHEY and SVGAGI. CDR3: CASSFSRQAGGTQYF. The CDR3 nucleotides are TGTGCCAGCAGTTTTTCCCGACAGGCCGGGGGTACGCAGTATTTT.

There are many counts of this clonotype. The V and J genes are TRBV10-3 and TRBJ2-1; 10 nucleotides align to TRBD2. Germline lookup yields CDR1 ENHRY and CDR2 SYGVKD. The CDR3 has 17 amino acids. The junction had 14 bases not matched to a gene; V was cut back by 3 bases and J by 9 bases. CDR3 in DNA: TGTGCCATCAGTGATCCCTCGGGTAGCGGGAGGATGGGTGAGCAGTTCTTC. Translation: CAISDPSGSGRMGEQFF.

This clonotype was observed at least ten times. The CDR3 loop reads CASSYQSQGSGYTF. In DNA, the CDR3 is TGTGCCAGCAGTTACCAGTCACAGGGTTCTGGCTACACCTTC. The V gene is TRBV12-3 or TRBV12-4, the J gene TRBJ1-2; D might be TRBD1 (6 bases). The V and J ends lost 4 bases and 7 bases respectively, with 16 bases between them. There are 14 residues in the CDR3.

The genes are TRBV29-1 and TRBJ2-1, with D unclear. This CDR3 comprises 13 residues. From germline, CDR1 is SQVTM and CDR2 ANQGSEA. V was trimmed by 4 bases and J by 9 bases, leaving 16 bases between them. CDR3 nucleotide sequence: TGCAGCGTTGGTAGTATGGGGTTTTTTGAGCAGTTCTTC. As protein: CSVGSMGFFEQFF.

This clonotype was observed once. The gene calls are TRBV12-3 or TRBV12-4 and TRBJ1-2; TRBD1 matches 9 bases. The J segment lost 8 bases and the V segment lost 6 bases, leaving 10 bases of the junction unmatched. The CDR3 runs to 14 residues. Here the CDR3 reads CASRTGTGRWGYTF. CDR3 coding DNA: TGTGCCAGCAGAACCGGGACAGGGAGATGGGGCTACACCTTC.

This clonotype was seen only a few times. The chain recombines TRBV3-1 with TRBJ2-1; a possible D gene is TRBD2 (6 bases). Between the trimmed V and J ends, which lost 3 bases and 2 bases, there was a span of 14 bases. CDR1 is LGHDT, CDR2 YNNKEL, per germline (reference sequence). The CDR3 length is 16 residues. CDR3 loop: CASSQGSGTAYNEQFF. CDR3 coding DNA: TGTGCCAGCAGCCAGGGGTCCGGGACTGCCTACAATGAGCAGTTCTTC.

The chain employs TRBV3-1 and TRBJ1-6, with D unclear. This CDR3 contains 15 residues. From germline, CDR1 is LGHDT and CDR2 YNNKEL (reference sequence). V lost 4 bases to trimming and J lost 7 bases, with 14 bases between them. The CDR3 reads CASSLQAAGNSPLHF. The CDR3 DNA reads TGTGCCAGCAGCCTCCAGGCCGCGGGGAATTCACCCCTCCACTTT.

This clonotype was counted at least ten times. The gene calls are TRBV6-5 and TRBJ2-4; D is perhaps TRBD2 (6 bases). Germline CDR1 is MNHEY and CDR2 is SVGAGI. Trimming left V 5 bases short and J 8 bases short, with 19 bases between. The CDR3 is 15 residues long. The CDR3 loop reads CASSTATSRTYIQYF. CDR3 in DNA: TGTGCCAGCAGTACAGCGACTAGTCGAACATACATTCAGTACTTC.

This clonotype turned up a few times. The chain links TRBV6-2 or TRBV6-3 to TRBJ2-2; D gene unclear. Trimming took 8 bases from V and 2 from J, leaving 9 bases between them. Germline V CDR1 and CDR2: MNHEY, SVGEGT. The CDR3 spans 13 residues. The chain's CDR3 is CASWRPNTGELFF. The CDR3 nucleotides read TGTGCCAGCTGGCGGCCTAACACCGGGGAGCTGTTTTTT.

This chain joins TRBV18 and TRBJ1-1; 7 bases are shared with TRBD1. Germline V gene sequence: CDR1 KGHSH, CDR2 LQKENI. The CDR3 spans 14 residues. The J segment lost 3 bases and the V segment lost 3 bases, leaving 4 bases of the junction unmatched. CDR3 bases: TGTGCCAGCTCACCTGCGACAGGGTACACTGAAGCTTTCTTT. It is translated as CASSPATGYTEAFF.

This clonotype turned up a few times. The chain links TRBV18 to TRBJ2-7; unclear D gene. This CDR3 is 14 amino acids long. In germline, CDR1 is KGHSH, CDR2 LQKENI. Trimming took off 1 base at V and 6 bases at J, with 13 bases between the two ends. In nucleotides, the CDR3 is TGTGCCAGCTCACCACTATCCGGGCGTTCCGAGCAGTACTTC. Amino acid sequence: CASSPLSGRSEQYF.

The rearrangement joins TRBV28 to TRBJ2-2, with 7 nucleotides matching TRBD2. CDR1 MDHEN and CDR2 SYDVKM come from the germline V gene. Germline trimming cut 2 bases from V and 1 base from J; bases unmatched to any gene: 4. The CDR3 runs to 16 residues. This CDR3 reads CASSLGLAENTGELFF. The CDR3 nucleotides are TGTGCCAGCAGTTTAGGGCTAGCGGAGAACACCGGGGAGCTGTTTTTT.

This clonotype came up many times. The chain carries TRBV20-1 and TRBJ2-3; no clear D gene. Trimming left V 4 bases short and J 7 bases short, with 15 bases between. The CDR3 totals 13 residues. Per the germline V gene, CDR1 is DFQATT and CDR2 is SNEGSKA (reference sequence). The CDR3: CSATRSETNTQYF. The DNA of the CDR3 is TGCAGTGCTACTAGATCGGAGACGAATACGCAGTATTTT.

The chain joins TRBV27 to TRBJ2-3; maybe TRBD2 (5 bases). Germline V gene data show CDR1 as MNHEY and CDR2 as SMNVEV (reference sequence). V lost 2 bases, J lost 0 bases, and 6 bases lay in between. This CDR3 contains 14 residues. The CDR3 reads CASSLRGSTDTQYF. CDR3 DNA: TGTGCCAGCAGTTTACGCGGGAGCACAGATACGCAGTATTTT.

This clonotype was recorded at least ten times. This chain uses TRBV29-1 with TRBJ2-7; 8 bases align to TRBD1. Germline V gene sequence: CDR1 SQVTM, CDR2 ANQGSEA. The CDR3 spans 14 residues. The trim removed 4 bases at V and 6 bases at J, leaving 11 bases unmatched. The CDR3 loop reads CSVVAGGTSREQYF. CDR3 nucleotides: TGCAGCGTTGTAGCAGGGGGCACGTCCCGCGAGCAGTACTTC.

Points on this clonotype: A read error may explain this, as a much larger clone is one base away. This rearrangement joins TRBV2 to TRBJ2-5; D is unclear. The CDR3 has 11 residues. V was clipped by 6 bases and J by 0 bases, with 2 bases between them. Germline CDR1 and CDR2: SNHLY and FYNNEI. As DNA, the CDR3 is TGTGCCAGCAGATACCAAGAGACCCAGTACTTC. Residues: CASRYQETQYF.